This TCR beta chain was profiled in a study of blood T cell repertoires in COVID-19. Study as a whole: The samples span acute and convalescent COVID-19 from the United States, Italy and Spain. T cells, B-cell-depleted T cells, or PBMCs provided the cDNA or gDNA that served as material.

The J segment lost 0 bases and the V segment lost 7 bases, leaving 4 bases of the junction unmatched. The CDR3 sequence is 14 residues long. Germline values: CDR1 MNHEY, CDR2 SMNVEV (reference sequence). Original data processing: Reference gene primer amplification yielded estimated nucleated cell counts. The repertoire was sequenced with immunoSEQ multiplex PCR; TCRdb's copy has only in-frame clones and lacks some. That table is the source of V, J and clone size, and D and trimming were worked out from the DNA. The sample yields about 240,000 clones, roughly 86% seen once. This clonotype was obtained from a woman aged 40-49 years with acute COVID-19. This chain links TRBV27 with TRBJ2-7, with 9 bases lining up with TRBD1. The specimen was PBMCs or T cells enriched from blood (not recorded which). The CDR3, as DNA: TGTGCCAGCACCCCGACAGGGGGCTCCTACGAGCAGTACTTC. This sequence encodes CASTPTGGSYEQYF.